Listed here are 17 T cell receptor beta chains from one sample, sequenced in a study of graft-versus-host responses after intestinal transplantation. The table came from immunoSEQ multiplex PCR; TCRdb's copy has only in-frame clones and leaves some out. The table records about 15,000 clones, around 33% of them present only once. The starting material was alloreactive CD4+ T cells from a mixed lymphocyte reaction culture, obtained before intestinal transplant. Described subset: CFSE-low proliferating T cells sorted from roughly six-day pre-transplant mixed lymphocyte reaction (GvH or HvG direction). Receptors were obtained from a human patient who received an intestinal transplant.

This clone was detected only a few times. The gene calls are TRBV5-4 and TRBJ2-7; TRBD1 agrees at 9 bases. The CDR3 consists of 15 residues. J lost 3 bases, V lost 2 bases, and 6 bases had no gene match. From germline, CDR1 is SGHNT and CDR2 YYREEE (reference sequence). The CDR3 is CASSFPGQGGYEQYF. DNA of the CDR3: TGTGCCAGCAGCTTCCCGGGACAGGGTGGCTACGAGCAGTACTTC.

The chain couples TRBV6-5 to TRBJ2-7; TRBD1 is a possible D gene (6 bases). Germline CDR1 MNHEY, CDR2 SVGAGI. V was pared by 5 bases and J by 0 bases, with 8 bases between. This CDR3 is 13 amino acids long. The CDR3 DNA reads as TGTGCCAGCAGTCGGGACACCTCCTACGAGCAGTACTTC. It codes for CASSRDTSYEQYF.

A few counts support this clone. The chain joins TRBV9 to TRBJ2-2; perhaps D is TRBD1 or TRBD2 (7 bases each). CDR3 length equals 16 residues. Germline CDR1 and CDR2: SGDLS and YYNGEE. With 3 bases removed from V and 4 bases from J, the gap between germline ends came to 16 bases. The CDR3 sequence is CASSAGGDSLTGELFF. Written as DNA, the CDR3 is TGTGCCAGCAGCGCTGGGGGGGACAGCCTCACCGGGGAGCTGTTTTTT. Supplemented by reference TRBV9 and TRBJ2-2, the full variable domain reads DSGVTQTPKHLITATGQRVTLRCSPRSGDLSVYWYQQSLDQGLQFLIQYYNGEERAKGNILERFSAQQFPDLHSELNLSSLELGDSALYFCASSAGGDSLTGELFFGEGSRLTVL.

The CDR3: CASSLPSTDTQYF. The CDR3 bases are TGCGCCAGCAGCTTGCCGTCCACAGATACGCAGTATTTT. The chain carries TRBV5-1 and TRBJ2-3; no clear D gene. The V end lost 1 base, the J end lost 2 bases, and 5 bases lay between the germline ends. The V gene's germline CDR1 is SGHRS and CDR2 YFSETQ. The CDR3 extends over 13 amino acids.

This clone has a handful of counts. The V call is TRBV6-1, the J call TRBJ1-2; the match to TRBD1 covers 10 bases. V was pared by 4 bases and J by 8 bases, with 13 bases of the junction left unmatched. Germline CDR1 and CDR2: MNHNS and SASEGT. This CDR3 is 16 amino acids long. The CDR3 nucleotides read TGTGCCAGCAGTGCATACTCGACAGGGGGCGCCGGCGGCTACACCTTC. Protein product: CASSAYSTGGAGGYTF.

This clone has just a few counts. The chain carries TRBV19 and TRBJ2-1; 10 bases align to TRBD2. Per germline, CDR1 LNHDA and CDR2 SQIVND (reference sequence). The V segment lost 5 bases and the J segment 10 bases; nucleotides outside the gene matches: 8. The CDR3 length is 14 residues. CDR3 sequence: CASSASGSGGEQFF. In DNA, the CDR3 is TGTGCCAGTAGTGCTAGCGGGAGTGGGGGGGAGCAGTTCTTC. Looking up the rest from reference TRBV19 and TRBJ2-1 gives the full variable domain: DGGITQSPKYLFRKEGQNVTLSCEQNLNHDAMYWYRQDPGQGLRLIYYSQIVNDFQKGDIAEGYSVSREKKESFPLTVTSAQKNPTAFYLCASSASGSGGEQFFGPGTRLTVL.

This clone has more than one count but fewer than ten. The chain couples TRBV2 to TRBJ2-3, with 10 nucleotides matching TRBD1. This CDR3 has 15 residues. Unmatched junction bases numbered 6, after V lost 6 bases and J lost 3 bases. Germline V gene sequence: CDR1 SNHLY, CDR2 FYNNEI. CDR3 sequence reads: CASSRQGARTDTQYF. Written as DNA, the CDR3 is TGTGCCAGCAGCCGACAGGGGGCGCGAACAGATACGCAGTATTTT.

The chain uses TRBV21-1 and TRBJ1-5. TRBV21-1 is shown as a pseudogene. CDR3 size: 17 residues. The CDR3 nucleotides read TGTGCCAGCAGTACTATAGTAGCTACATTGCATCATCAGCCCCAGCATTTT. Translating it yields CASSTIVATLHHQPQHF.

The table lists this clone with a few counts. The V and J genes are TRBV11-2 and TRBJ2-3; D is ambiguous. V was cut by 6 bases and J by 6 bases, with 13 bases left in between. This CDR3 is 13 amino acids long. Germline lookup yields CDR1 SGHAT and CDR2 FQNNGV. DNA for the CDR3: TGTGCCAGCAGACGGGCCAGTCGCGATACGCAGTATTTT. Its protein is CASRRASRDTQYF.

This clone occurred a few times. This specimen includes other DNA sequences encoding the same CDR3. The chain has TRBV7-6 and TRBJ2-5; D is unresolved. Germline CDR1 and CDR2: SGHVS and FNYEAQ. V was clipped by 5 bases and J by 3 bases, with 4 bases between them. The CDR3 contains 11 residues. CDR3 in DNA: TGTGCCAGCAGCCCAAAAGAGACCCAGTACTTC. This translates into CASSPKETQYF.

The gene calls are TRBV7-9 and TRBJ2-1; D perhaps matches TRBD2 (6 bases). V was clipped by 10 bases and J by 2 bases, with 15 bases between them. CDR1 is SEHNR, CDR2 FQNEAQ, per germline (reference sequence). The CDR3 spans 14 residues. CDR3: CATPGLTTYNEQFF. The CDR3 nucleotides are TGTGCCACCCCGGGACTTACTACCTACAATGAGCAGTTCTTC.

The chain recombines TRBV5-1 with TRBJ2-2; 8 bases map to TRBD2. Germline CDR1 reads SGHRS; CDR2 reads YFSETQ. This CDR3 has 16 amino acids. After removal of 1 base from V and 2 bases from J, the junction contained 4 bases not matched to a gene. The DNA of the CDR3 is TGCGCCAGCAGCTTGTTGGGACTAGGAAACACCGGGGAGCTGTTTTTT. Residues: CASSLLGLGNTGELFF.

This sequence joins TRBV5-1 and TRBJ2-1; TRBD1 agrees at 9 bases. The germline gives CDR1 SGHRS, CDR2 YFSETQ. Losses at the gene ends were 4 bases for V and 4 bases for J; bases not matched to a gene: 6. There are 15 residues in the CDR3. CDR3: CASSPGQGRYNEQFF. DNA for the CDR3: TGCGCCAGCAGCCCCGGACAGGGGCGATACAATGAGCAGTTCTTC.

A few counts support this clone. The J gene is TRBJ1-6, the V gene TRBV5-5; D perhaps matches TRBD1 (5 bases). Germline V gene lookup returns CDR1 SGHKS and CDR2 YYEKEE (reference sequence). V was shortened by 0 bases and J by 3 bases, with 10 bases between the two germline ends. The CDR3 has 16 amino acids. The CDR3 DNA reads as TGTGCCAGCAGCTTGGGGCCAGGGAACTATAATTCACCCCTCCACTTT. Encoded protein: CASSLGPGNYNSPLHF.

This clone has only a few counts. V and J are TRBV11-3 and TRBJ2-1; 14 positions match TRBD2. Germline V CDR1 and CDR2: SGHNT, YENEEA. The length of the CDR3 is 16 residues. With V trimmed by 5 bases and J by 5 bases, 5 bases remained unmatched. The CDR3 bases are TGTGCCAGCAGCGCAAAGGGACTAGCGGGGGACAATGAGCAGTTCTTC. It specifies CASSAKGLAGDNEQFF.

The V call is TRBV4-1, the J call TRBJ1-5; 8 bases fit TRBD1. The CDR3 loop spans 16 amino acids. V gave up 4 bases and J gave up 8 bases; unmatched junction bases: 13. Germline V CDR1 and CDR2: MGHRA, YSYEKL. The CDR3 region has the DNA TGCGCCAGCAGCCCGACGACAGGGGATCGTCCCAAGCCCCAGCATTTT. This gives the protein CASSPTTGDRPKPQHF.

The V and J genes are TRBV10-3 and TRBJ1-1; a possible D gene is TRBD1 (6 bases). The CDR3 sequence is 14 residues long. The germline V and J ends were trimmed by 9 bases and 1 base, with 15 bases remaining between them. Germline CDR1 is ENHRY and CDR2 is SYGVKD. The CDR3 loop is CAIQPGHRNTEAFF. DNA for the CDR3: TGTGCCATACAACCGGGACACCGGAACACTGAAGCTTTCTTT.